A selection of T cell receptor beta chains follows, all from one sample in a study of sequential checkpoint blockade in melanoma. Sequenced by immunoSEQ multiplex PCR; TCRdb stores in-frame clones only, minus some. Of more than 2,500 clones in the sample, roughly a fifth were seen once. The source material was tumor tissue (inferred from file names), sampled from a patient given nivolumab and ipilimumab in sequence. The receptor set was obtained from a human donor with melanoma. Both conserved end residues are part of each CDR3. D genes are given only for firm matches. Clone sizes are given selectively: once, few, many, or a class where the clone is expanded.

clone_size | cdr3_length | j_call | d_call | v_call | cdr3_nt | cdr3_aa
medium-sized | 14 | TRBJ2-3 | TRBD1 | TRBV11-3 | TGTGCCAGCAGCCCTTCGACAGGGCCAGATACGCAGTATTTT | CASSPSTGPDTQYF
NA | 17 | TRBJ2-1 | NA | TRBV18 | TGTGCCAGCTCACCCCCTATTATAGGGAGCTCCTACAATGAGCAGTTCTTC | CASSPPIIGSSYNEQFF
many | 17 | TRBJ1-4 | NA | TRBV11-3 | TGTGCCAGCAGCTTCGACAGTCAGTGGGGTACTAATGAAAAACTGTTTTTT | CASSFDSQWGTNEKLFF
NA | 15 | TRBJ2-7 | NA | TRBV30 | TGTGCCTGGACGAGAGGGGGAGGTAACTCCTACGAGCAGTACTTC | CAWTRGGGNSYEQYF
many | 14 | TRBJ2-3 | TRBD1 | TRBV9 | TGTGCCAGCAGCGCCGGACAGGGGCCAGATACGCAGTATTTT | CASSAGQGPDTQYF
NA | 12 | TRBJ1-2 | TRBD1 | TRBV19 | TGTGCCAGTAGTGGGACAGAATATGGCTACACCTTC | CASSGTEYGYTF
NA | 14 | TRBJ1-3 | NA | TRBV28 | TGTGCCAGCAGTGAAGATATTAGTGGAAACACCATATATTTT | CASSEDISGNTIYF
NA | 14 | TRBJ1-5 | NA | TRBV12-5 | TGTGCCAGCACCCGGAAGGGGGGCAATCAGCCCCAGCATTTT | CASTRKGGNQPQHF
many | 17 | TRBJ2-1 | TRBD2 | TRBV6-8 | TGTGCCAGCAGTAGACCAGGGACTAGCGGTACACCCAATGAGCAGTTCTTC | CASSRPGTSGTPNEQFF
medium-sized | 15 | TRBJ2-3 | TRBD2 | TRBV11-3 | TGTGCCAGCAGCCCAGCGGGGGGGCCGGCAGATACGCAGTATTTT | CASSPAGGPADTQYF
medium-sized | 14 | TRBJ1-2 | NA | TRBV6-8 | TGTGCCAGCAGTGAGGGGACGGCCGTCTATGGCTACACCTTC | CASSEGTAVYGYTF
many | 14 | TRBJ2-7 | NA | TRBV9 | TGTGCCAGCAGTTTACGGTTAACAGGGCACGAGCAGTACTTC | CASSLRLTGHEQYF
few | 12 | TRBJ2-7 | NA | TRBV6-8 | TGTGCCAGCAGGGCGACATCCTACGAGCAGTACTTC | CASRATSYEQYF
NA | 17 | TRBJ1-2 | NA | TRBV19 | TGTGCCAGTAGTATCCGGCAGTTCCTTTTAGCTAACTATGGCTACACCTTC | CASSIRQFLLANYGYTF
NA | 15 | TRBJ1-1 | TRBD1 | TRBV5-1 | TGCGCCAGCAGCTGGGGACAGGGGGGGAACACTGAAGCTTTCTTT | CASSWGQGGNTEAFF
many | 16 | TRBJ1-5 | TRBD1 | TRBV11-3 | TGTGCCAGCAGCTTGTGGGGGGGACAGGGTCATCAGCCCCAGCATTTT | CASSLWGGQGHQPQHF
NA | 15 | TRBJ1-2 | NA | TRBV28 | TGTGCCAGCAGTTCCCCGGACGGAGCTTACTATGGCTACACCTTC | CASSSPDGAYYGYTF
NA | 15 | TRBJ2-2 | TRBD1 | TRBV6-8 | TGTGCCAGCAGTCGGGACAGGGCGAACACCGGGGAGCTGTTTTTT | CASSRDRANTGELFF
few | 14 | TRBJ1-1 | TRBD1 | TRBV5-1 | TGCGCCAGCAGTCTAGGGGGCGCGAGCACTGAAGCTTTCTTT | CASSLGGASTEAFF
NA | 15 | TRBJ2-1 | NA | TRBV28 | TGTGCCAGCTTCAGTGGGACAACGACTTACAATGAGCAGTTCTTC | CASFSGTTTYNEQFF
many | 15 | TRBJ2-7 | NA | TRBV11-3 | TGTGCCAGCAGCTTAGGCCCCAGTATCTCCTACGAGCAGTACTTC | CASSLGPSISYEQYF
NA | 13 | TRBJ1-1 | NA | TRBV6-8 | TGTGCCAGCAGTTACAGGAGTAACACTGAAGCTTTCTTT | CASSYRSNTEAFF
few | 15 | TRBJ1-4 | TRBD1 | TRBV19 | TGTGCCAGTTCGGGGCGGGACAGATTTAATGAAAAACTGTTTTTT | CASSGRDRFNEKLFF
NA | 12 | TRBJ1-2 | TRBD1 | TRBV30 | TGTGCCTCCCCCGACAGGGCTGGCGGCTACACCTTC | CASPDRAGGYTF
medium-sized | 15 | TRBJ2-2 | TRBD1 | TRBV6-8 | TGTGCCAGCAGAACCGACAGGGGGTACACCGGGGAGCTGTTTTTT | CASRTDRGYTGELFF
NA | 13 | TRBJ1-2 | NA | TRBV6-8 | TGTGCCAGCAGTTACGCCGAGGTAAATGGCTACACCTTC | CASSYAEVNGYTF
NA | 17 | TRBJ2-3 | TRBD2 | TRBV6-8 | TGTGCCAGCAGTTATGCCGCTAGCGGATTAAACACAGATACGCAGTATTTT | CASSYAASGLNTDTQYF
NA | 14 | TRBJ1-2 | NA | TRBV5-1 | TGCGCCAGCAGCTTGGAGGGTGGGGCCTATGGCTACACCTTC | CASSLEGGAYGYTF
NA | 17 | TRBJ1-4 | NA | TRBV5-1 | TGCGCCAGCAGCTTTACATCGAACAGGGCAACTAATGAAAAACTGTTTTTT | CASSFTSNRATNEKLFF
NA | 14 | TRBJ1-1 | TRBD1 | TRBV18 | TGTGCCAGCTCTTACGAGGGACAGTTAGGTGAAGCTTTCTTT | CASSYEGQLGEAFF
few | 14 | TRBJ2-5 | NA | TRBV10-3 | TGTGCCATCAGTGAGACCGACAGGATGGGGACCCAGTACTTC | CAISETDRMGTQYF
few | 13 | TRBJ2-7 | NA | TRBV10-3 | TGTGCCATCAGTGAGATGGCCCCCCCCGAGCAGTACTTC | CAISEMAPPEQYF